These T cell receptor beta chains were read from a single sample in a study of shared clonotypes between healthy human individuals. TCRdb keeps only in-frame clones here, not all; method: immunoSEQ multiplex PCR. The data hold 450,000 to 600,000 clones, with roughly 78% observed a single time. Material for sequencing was PBMCs. These receptors were collected from a woman in her forties in good health. Some clones in this sample may be carry-over from other donors' samples. Both conserved end residues are part of each CDR3. A D gene is named only where the DNA matches it firmly. Clone size is given for some rows only: seen once, a few or many times, or a class if the clone is expanded.

j_call: TRBJ2-5; clone_size: NA; d_call: TRBD1; v_call: TRBV11-2; cdr3_aa: CASSRLQGPYEETQYF; cdr3_nt: TGTGCCAGCAGCAGACTACAGGGGCCATATGAAGAGACCCAGTACTTC
j_call: TRBJ2-3; clone_size: NA; d_call: NA; v_call: TRBV10-3; cdr3_aa: CAISGAGAGALTSTDTQYF; cdr3_nt: TGTGCCATCAGTGGGGCCGGGGCAGGGGCACTGACTAGCACAGATACGCAGTATTTT
j_call: TRBJ1-3; clone_size: NA; d_call: TRBD1; v_call: TRBV4-3; cdr3_aa: CASSQFHRGGGNTIYF; cdr3_nt: TGCGCCAGCAGCCAATTCCACAGGGGAGGTGGAAACACCATATATTTT
j_call: TRBJ2-7; clone_size: NA; d_call: NA; v_call: TRBV5-5; cdr3_aa: CASSPRGGGYEQYF; cdr3_nt: TGTGCCAGCAGCCCACGAGGAGGGGGCTACGAGCAGTACTTC
j_call: TRBJ1-1; clone_size: NA; d_call: NA; v_call: TRBV25-1; cdr3_aa: CASSDPLRGKTEAFF; cdr3_nt: TGTGCCAGCAGTGATCCTTTACGGGGGAAGACTGAAGCTTTCTTT
j_call: TRBJ1-2; clone_size: NA; d_call: NA; v_call: TRBV7-9; cdr3_aa: CASSPQTAQTF; cdr3_nt: TGTGCCAGCAGCCCCCAGACAGCCCAGACCTTC
j_call: TRBJ2-5; clone_size: NA; d_call: NA; v_call: TRBV27; cdr3_aa: CASSGTPRGTQYF; cdr3_nt: TGTGCCAGCTCCGGGACTCCCAGGGGCACCCAGTACTTC
j_call: TRBJ2-1; clone_size: NA; d_call: NA; v_call: TRBV7-9; cdr3_aa: CASSVYNEQFF; cdr3_nt: TGTGCCAGCAGCGTATACAATGAGCAGTTCTTC
j_call: TRBJ2-1; clone_size: NA; d_call: TRBD2; v_call: TRBV27; cdr3_aa: CATRASGYNEQFF; cdr3_nt: TGTGCCACCCGGGCTAGCGGCTACAATGAGCAGTTCTTC
j_call: TRBJ2-1; clone_size: NA; d_call: TRBD1; v_call: TRBV11-3; cdr3_aa: CASSPRTGGYNEQFF; cdr3_nt: TGTGCCAGCAGCCCGCGGACAGGAGGCTACAATGAGCAGTTCTTC
j_call: TRBJ1-2; clone_size: NA; d_call: NA; v_call: TRBV19; cdr3_aa: CATRADGYTF; cdr3_nt: TGTGCCACCCGGGCGGATGGCTACACCTTC
j_call: TRBJ1-3; clone_size: NA; d_call: TRBD1; v_call: TRBV18; cdr3_aa: CASSPRDSSGNTIYF; cdr3_nt: TGTGCCAGCTCACCACGGGACAGCTCTGGAAACACCATATATTTT
j_call: TRBJ1-5; clone_size: NA; d_call: NA; v_call: TRBV19; cdr3_aa: CASSIMRGLNQPQHF; cdr3_nt: TGTGCCAGTAGTATAATGAGAGGGCTCAATCAGCCCCAGCATTTT
j_call: TRBJ2-2; clone_size: NA; d_call: NA; v_call: TRBV7-3; cdr3_aa: CASSLNPGDTGELFF; cdr3_nt: TGTGCCAGCAGCTTAAACCCAGGGGATACCGGGGAGCTGTTTTTT
j_call: TRBJ2-3; clone_size: NA; d_call: TRBD2; v_call: TRBV28; cdr3_aa: CASNTPLAGGRDTQYF; cdr3_nt: TGTGCCAGCAACACACCACTAGCGGGAGGAAGGGATACGCAGTATTTT
j_call: TRBJ2-1; clone_size: many; d_call: TRBD2; v_call: TRBV13; cdr3_aa: CASSFGTSLYSYNEQFF; cdr3_nt: TGTGCCAGCAGCTTTGGGACTAGCTTATACTCCTACAATGAGCAGTTCTTC
j_call: TRBJ2-1; clone_size: NA; d_call: NA; v_call: TRBV14; cdr3_aa: CASSQDYVGAPSYNEQFF; cdr3_nt: TGTGCCAGCAGCCAAGATTATGTAGGGGCGCCTTCCTACAATGAGCAGTTCTTC
j_call: TRBJ1-2; clone_size: once; d_call: TRBD1; v_call: TRBV18; cdr3_aa: CASSPTGTDYGYTF; cdr3_nt: TGTGCCAGCTCACCTACCGGGACAGACTATGGCTACACCTTC
j_call: TRBJ2-7; clone_size: once; d_call: NA; v_call: TRBV7-9; cdr3_aa: CASSSIGGSYEQYF; cdr3_nt: TGTGCCAGCAGCTCCATCGGCGGTTCCTACGAGCAGTACTTC
j_call: TRBJ2-1; clone_size: NA; d_call: TRBD2; v_call: TRBV7-3; cdr3_aa: CASSTGLAGVNEQFF; cdr3_nt: TGTGCCAGCAGCACGGGACTAGCGGGAGTAAATGAGCAGTTCTTC
j_call: TRBJ2-1; clone_size: NA; d_call: NA; v_call: TRBV11-2; cdr3_aa: CASSLDGLSGNEQFF; cdr3_nt: TGTGCCAGCAGCTTAGATGGGTTGTCGGGGAATGAGCAGTTCTTC
j_call: TRBJ2-2; clone_size: NA; d_call: TRBD2; v_call: TRBV15; cdr3_aa: CATQGRANTGELFF; cdr3_nt: TGTGCCACACAAGGGAGGGCGAACACCGGGGAGCTGTTTTTT
j_call: TRBJ1-2; clone_size: once; d_call: NA; v_call: TRBV5-4; cdr3_aa: CASSLGAGTSGYTF; cdr3_nt: TGTGCCAGCAGCTTGGGGGCGGGAACGAGTGGCTACACCTTC
j_call: TRBJ2-6; clone_size: NA; d_call: TRBD2; v_call: TRBV14; cdr3_aa: CASSLRGRSGANVLTF; cdr3_nt: TGTGCCAGCAGCCTTCGCGGGAGGTCTGGGGCCAACGTCCTGACTTTC
j_call: TRBJ1-6; clone_size: NA; d_call: TRBD1; v_call: TRBV6-5; cdr3_aa: CASSSWDSGNSPLHF; cdr3_nt: TGTGCCAGCAGTTCCTGGGACAGCGGGAATTCACCCCTCCACTTT
j_call: TRBJ1-4; clone_size: NA; d_call: TRBD1; v_call: TRBV4-3; cdr3_aa: CASSPRGDEKLFF; cdr3_nt: TGCGCCAGCAGCCCCAGGGGGGATGAAAAACTGTTTTTT
j_call: TRBJ1-5; clone_size: NA; d_call: NA; v_call: TRBV7-3; cdr3_aa: CASSLGVSSNQPQHF; cdr3_nt: TGTGCCAGCAGCTTGGGCGTCTCTAGCAATCAGCCCCAGCATTTT
j_call: TRBJ2-1; clone_size: NA; d_call: NA; v_call: TRBV7-9; cdr3_aa: CASSDGRGTYRRHNEQFF; cdr3_nt: TGTGCCAGCAGCGACGGCCGGGGGACTTATCGACGGCACAATGAGCAGTTCTTC
j_call: TRBJ2-7; clone_size: NA; d_call: NA; v_call: TRBV7-6; cdr3_aa: CASSRERGYEQYF; cdr3_nt: TGTGCCAGCAGTCGGGAGAGGGGGTACGAGCAGTACTTC
j_call: TRBJ2-5; clone_size: NA; d_call: NA; v_call: TRBV19; cdr3_aa: CASSIRPGGIKETQYF; cdr3_nt: TGTGCCAGTAGTATCCGGCCCGGCGGGATAAAAGAGACCCAGTACTTC
j_call: TRBJ2-3; clone_size: NA; d_call: NA; v_call: TRBV18; cdr3_aa: CASARARDEDTQYF; cdr3_nt: TGTGCCAGCGCAAGAGCCAGGGATGAGGATACGCAGTATTTT
j_call: TRBJ2-6; clone_size: few; d_call: NA; v_call: TRBV4-1; cdr3_aa: CASSQVPRTPSGANVLTF; cdr3_nt: TGCGCCAGCAGCCAAGTACCAAGAACCCCCTCTGGGGCCAACGTCCTGACTTTC
j_call: TRBJ2-7; clone_size: many; d_call: TRBD1; v_call: TRBV4-3; cdr3_aa: CASSQETGNLYEQYF; cdr3_nt: TGCGCCAGCAGCCAAGAGACAGGGAATCTATACGAGCAGTACTTC
j_call: TRBJ2-1; clone_size: few; d_call: TRBD2; v_call: TRBV5-1; cdr3_aa: CASSLRTSGSGSEQFF; cdr3_nt: TGCGCCAGCAGCTTGAGGACTAGCGGGAGTGGCAGTGAGCAGTTCTTC
j_call: TRBJ2-7; clone_size: NA; d_call: NA; v_call: TRBV5-3; cdr3_aa: CARSLGSEPYEQYF; cdr3_nt: TGTGCCAGAAGCTTGGGTAGCGAACCCTACGAGCAGTACTTC
j_call: TRBJ1-2; clone_size: once; d_call: TRBD1; v_call: TRBV19; cdr3_aa: CASTLTGPNYGYTF; cdr3_nt: TGTGCCAGTACCTTGACAGGGCCTAACTATGGCTACACCTTC
j_call: TRBJ1-2; clone_size: once; d_call: NA; v_call: TRBV19; cdr3_aa: CASSISPGVGSLNGYTF; cdr3_nt: TGTGCCAGTAGTATATCCCCAGGGGTCGGGTCCTTGAATGGCTACACCTTC
j_call: TRBJ2-3; clone_size: NA; d_call: NA; v_call: TRBV15; cdr3_aa: CATSRDGRPSTDTQYF; cdr3_nt: TGTGCCACCAGCAGAGATGGCAGGCCCAGCACAGATACGCAGTATTTT
j_call: TRBJ1-4; clone_size: NA; d_call: TRBD1; v_call: TRBV18; cdr3_aa: CASSPGTGDQKLFF; cdr3_nt: TGTGCCAGCTCACCCGGGACAGGGGATCAAAAACTGTTTTTT
j_call: TRBJ1-2; clone_size: NA; d_call: NA; v_call: TRBV9; cdr3_aa: CASSSGDDYGYTF; cdr3_nt: TGTGCCAGCAGCTCGGGGGACGACTATGGCTACACCTTC
j_call: TRBJ2-5; clone_size: NA; d_call: TRBD2; v_call: TRBV4-1; cdr3_aa: CASSQAMSGGPETQYF; cdr3_nt: TGCGCCAGCAGCCAAGCAATGTCGGGAGGACCGGAGACCCAGTACTTC
j_call: TRBJ2-5; clone_size: NA; d_call: TRBD2; v_call: TRBV5-1; cdr3_aa: CASSEQGLAGVETQYF; cdr3_nt: TGCGCCAGCAGCGAACAGGGACTAGCGGGAGTAGAGACCCAGTACTTC
j_call: TRBJ2-3; clone_size: NA; d_call: TRBD2; v_call: TRBV27; cdr3_aa: CASSFRGRADTQYF; cdr3_nt: TGTGCCAGCAGTTTTCGCGGGAGGGCAGATACGCAGTATTTT
j_call: TRBJ1-4; clone_size: NA; d_call: NA; v_call: TRBV4-3; cdr3_aa: CASSQNQGYGEKLFF; cdr3_nt: TGCGCCAGCAGCCAAAACCAGGGTTATGGGGAAAAACTGTTTTTT
j_call: TRBJ2-5; clone_size: NA; d_call: NA; v_call: TRBV18; cdr3_aa: CASSPQGSIRTETQYF; cdr3_nt: TGTGCCAGCTCACCACAGGGTTCTATTCGGACGGAGACCCAGTACTTC
j_call: TRBJ2-3; clone_size: few; d_call: TRBD1; v_call: TRBV5-4; cdr3_aa: CASSRQGTDTQYF; cdr3_nt: TGTGCCAGCAGCCGACAGGGGACAGATACGCAGTATTTT
j_call: TRBJ1-3; clone_size: NA; d_call: NA; v_call: TRBV15; cdr3_aa: CATSRVGFSPKF; cdr3_nt: TGTGCCACCAGCAGAGTGGGGTTTAGCCCCAAATTT
j_call: TRBJ1-1; clone_size: few; d_call: NA; v_call: TRBV30; cdr3_aa: CAWSVTMNTEAFF; cdr3_nt: TGTGCCTGGAGTGTCACCATGAACACTGAAGCTTTCTTT
j_call: TRBJ2-3; clone_size: NA; d_call: TRBD1; v_call: TRBV5-6; cdr3_aa: CASSTGTGLGNTQYF; cdr3_nt: TGTGCCAGCAGCACTGGGACAGGGTTAGGGAATACGCAGTATTTT
j_call: TRBJ2-1; clone_size: NA; d_call: TRBD2; v_call: TRBV28; cdr3_aa: CASRTTSGRAYEQFF; cdr3_nt: TGTGCCAGCAGAACCACTAGCGGGAGGGCCTATGAGCAGTTCTTC
j_call: TRBJ1-6; clone_size: once; d_call: NA; v_call: TRBV28; cdr3_aa: CASSLRRVGGFAPLHF; cdr3_nt: TGTGCCAGCAGTTTACGCAGGGTCGGGGGATTCGCACCCCTCCACTTT
j_call: TRBJ2-5; clone_size: few; d_call: TRBD1; v_call: TRBV14; cdr3_aa: CASSQDFGTGALQETQYF; cdr3_nt: TGTGCCAGCAGCCAAGATTTCGGGACAGGTGCCCTCCAAGAGACCCAGTACTTC
j_call: TRBJ2-2; clone_size: NA; d_call: TRBD1; v_call: TRBV7-9; cdr3_aa: CASTSDRVRTGELFF; cdr3_nt: TGTGCCAGCACCTCGGACAGGGTTCGCACCGGGGAGCTGTTTTTT
j_call: TRBJ2-3; clone_size: NA; d_call: NA; v_call: TRBV7-2; cdr3_aa: CASSVRTWDTQYF; cdr3_nt: TGTGCCAGCAGCGTTCGGACGTGGGATACGCAGTATTTT
j_call: TRBJ2-3; clone_size: NA; d_call: NA; v_call: TRBV19; cdr3_aa: CARRADTQYF; cdr3_nt: TGTGCCAGACGGGCAGATACGCAGTATTTT